This T cell receptor beta chain was obtained from a study of blood T cell repertoires in COVID-19. Overall study context: The United States, Italy and Spain provided the acute and convalescent COVID-19 samples.

The CDR3 extends over 16 amino acids. Germline V CDR1 and CDR2: LGHDT, YNNKEL (reference sequence). V lost 1 base and J lost 9; bases outside the gene matches: 12. The cohort comprised adults aged roughly 18 to 95 years residing in approximately 22 US areas. Participants' own reports of clinical history determined their cohort assignment. Original data processing: Scientists estimated how many nucleated cells there were by amplifying reference gene primers. Method: immunoSEQ multiplex PCR; TCRdb's copy keeps in-frame clones and lacks some. V and J calls and clone size come straight from that table; D and trimming were deduced from the DNA. The table has under 300,000 clones, 91% seen once.

The specimen sequenced was PBMCs or T cells enriched from blood (not recorded which). The source is a human donor in a cohort exposed to, infected with or recovered from COVID-19 (not recorded which). The donor label of this sample is uncertain. The V call is TRBV3-1 (or the pseudogene TRBV3-2), the J call TRBJ2-3; 8 positions match TRBD2. The chain's CDR3 is CASSQGERGRFKTQYF. The CDR3 DNA is TGTGCCAGCAGCCAAGGTGAGCGGGGGAGATTTAAGACGCAGTATTTT.